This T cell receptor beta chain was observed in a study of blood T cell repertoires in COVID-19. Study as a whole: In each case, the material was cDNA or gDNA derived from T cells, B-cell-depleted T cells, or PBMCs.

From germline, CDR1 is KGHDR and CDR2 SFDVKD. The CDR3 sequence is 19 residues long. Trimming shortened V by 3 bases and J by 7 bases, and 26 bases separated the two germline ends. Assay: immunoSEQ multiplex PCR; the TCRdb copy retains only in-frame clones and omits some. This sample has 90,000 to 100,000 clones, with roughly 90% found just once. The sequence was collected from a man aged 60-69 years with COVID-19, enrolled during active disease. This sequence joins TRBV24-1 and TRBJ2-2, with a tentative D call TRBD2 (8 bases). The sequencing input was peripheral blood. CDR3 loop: CATSDPGGLWREDVGELFF. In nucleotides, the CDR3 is TGTGCCACCAGTGATCCAGGGGGTCTATGGCGGGAGGACGTCGGGGAGCTGTTTTTT.